These 9 T cell receptor beta chains were sequenced from one sample in a study of Graves' ophthalmopathy and Graves' hyperthyroidism. Amplification of the TCR beta CDR3 regions used RNA transcripts (as template). The library came from an HTBI-primed first-round RT-PCR and a second-round multiplex PCR. TCRdb redid the calling of the multiplex PCR reads with MiXCR, one entry per CDR3 protein. The sample lists over 650,000 distinct CDR3 sequences; 35% to 45% were seen once. The sequenced material came from peripheral blood. The receptors come from an adult man with Graves' ophthalmopathy.

The chain joins TRBV19 to TRBJ2-6, with unresolved D. CDR1 and CDR2 (germline): LNHDA, SQIVND (reference sequence). CDR3 length: 12 residues. V lost 4 bases and J lost 5, with 3 bases in between. In DNA form, the CDR3 reads TGTGCCAGTAGTACCCGGGCCAACGTCCTGACTTTC. Protein product: CASSTRANVLTF.

This clonotype was counted ten times or more. This chain links TRBV2 with TRBJ1-5; unclear D gene. The CDR3 has 14 amino acids. Between the trimmed V and J ends, which lost 1 base and 5 bases, there was a span of 9 bases. Germline V lookup: CDR1 SNHLY, CDR2 FYNNEI. CDR3 region: CASSEGGRYQPQHF. CDR3 sequence (DNA): TGTGCCAGCAGTGAAGGTGGCCGGTATCAGCCCCAGCATTTT.

This clonotype was counted at least ten times. The J gene is TRBJ1-1, the V gene TRBV10-3; D not certain. The V end was cut by 3 bases, the J end by 2 bases, with 19 bases between. Per the germline V gene, CDR1 is ENHRY and CDR2 is SYGVKD. There are 17 residues in the CDR3. For the CDR3, the DNA is TGTGCCATCAGTGACCCACAAAGGGCCAGCCTAAACACTGAAGCTTTCTTT. Amino acids: CAISDPQRASLNTEAFF.

This clonotype was detected many times. The CDR3 protein is CASSLSYRGSYGETQYF. The CDR3 nucleotides read TGTGCCAGCAGCTTAAGTTACAGGGGATCCTATGGGGAGACCCAGTACTTC. The V call is TRBV7-6, the J call TRBJ2-5, with 7 nucleotides matching TRBD1. This CDR3 is built from 17 residues. Germline CDR1 SGHVS, CDR2 FNYEAQ. The trim removed 2 bases at V and 5 bases at J, leaving 14 bases unmatched.

A single count supports this clonotype. A read error may be the cause here, since a much bigger clone is one base away. V is TRBV7-2 and J is TRBJ2-7; no clear D. The CDR3 extends over 14 amino acids. CDR1 SGHTA and CDR2 FQGNSA come from the germline V gene. CDR3 amino acids: CASSRTPEHYGQYF. CDR3 DNA sequence: TGTGCCAGCAGTCGGACCCCGGAACACTACGGGCAGTACTTC.

The chain uses TRBV7-2 and TRBJ1-2; D might be TRBD1 (5 bases). The DNA end is more similar to TRBJ2-1, so the J call may be wrong. This CDR3 has 13 residues. Germline loops: CDR1 SGHTA, CDR2 FQGNSA. The CDR3 sequence: CASSQDWGQGQFF. The CDR3 nucleotides are TGTGCCAGCAGCCAAGATTGGGGTCAGGGGCAGTTCTTC.

There are many counts of this clonotype. The rearrangement links TRBV5-1 to TRBJ2-7, with TRBD2 as a possible D gene (7 bases). V was clipped by 4 bases and J by 7 bases, with 18 bases between them. The CDR3 has 14 residues. CDR1 and CDR2 (germline): SGHRS, YFSETQ. CDR3 region: CASSPQGTTGEQYF. Here the CDR3 DNA reads TGCGCCAGCAGCCCGCAGGGGACTACGGGGGAGCAGTACTTC. The variable domain in full, with the rest retrieved from reference TRBV5-1 and TRBJ2-7, is KAGVTQTPRYLIKTRGQQVTLSCSPISGHRSVSWYQQTPGQGLQFLFEYFSETQRNKGNFPGRFSGRQFSNSRSEMNVSTLELGDSALYLCASSPQGTTGEQYFGPGTRLTVT.

The chain couples TRBV5-1 to TRBJ2-7; tentatively, D is TRBD1 (5 bases). The CDR3 length is 14 residues. Trimming shortened V by 4 bases and J by 2 bases, and 13 bases separated the two germline ends. Germline V CDR1 and CDR2: SGHRS, YFSETQ. CDR3: CASSSIDRAYEQYF. Here the CDR3 DNA reads TGCGCCAGCAGCAGTATCGACAGAGCCTACGAGCAGTACTTC.

The chain combines TRBV20-1 with TRBJ2-6; 7 bases map to TRBD2. Looked up from germline, CDR1 is DFQATT and CDR2 is SNEGSKA (reference sequence). After removal of 7 bases from V and 11 bases from J, the junction contained 8 bases not matched to a gene. This CDR3 has 12 residues. The CDR3 reads CSVGGISYVLTF. Written as DNA, the CDR3 is TGCAGTGTCGGGGGGATATCCTACGTCCTGACTTTC.